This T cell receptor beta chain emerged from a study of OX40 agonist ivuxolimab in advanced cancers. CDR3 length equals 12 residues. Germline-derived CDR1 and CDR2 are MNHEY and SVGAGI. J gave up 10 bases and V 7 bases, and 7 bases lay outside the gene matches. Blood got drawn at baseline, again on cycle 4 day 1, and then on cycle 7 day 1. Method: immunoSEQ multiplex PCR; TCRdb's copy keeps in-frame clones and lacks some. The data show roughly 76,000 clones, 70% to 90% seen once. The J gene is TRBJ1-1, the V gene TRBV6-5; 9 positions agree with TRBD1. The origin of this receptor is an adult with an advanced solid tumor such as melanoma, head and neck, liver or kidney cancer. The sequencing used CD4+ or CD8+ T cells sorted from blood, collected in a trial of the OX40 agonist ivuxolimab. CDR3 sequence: CASKGQGMRAFF. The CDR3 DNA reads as TGTGCCAGCAAAGGACAGGGGATGAGAGCTTTCTTT.